This is a list of T cell receptor beta chains from one sample in a study of shared clonotypes between healthy human individuals. Sequenced by immunoSEQ multiplex PCR; TCRdb stores in-frame clones only, minus some. The sample lists roughly 850,000 clones; 96% were seen once. The sequencing input was naive CD8+ T cells sorted from blood. The receptors shown here come from a man younger than 45 in good health. CDR3s include the opening cysteine and the closing phenylalanine or tryptophan. D genes are given only for firm matches. Size values are once, few and many counts, or a class for expanded clones, and some rows have none.

D,J,V,size,DNA,CDR3
.,TRBJ2-2,TRBV29-1,.,TGCAGCGCCGGCCCGGGAAGGAACACCGGGGAGCTGTTTTTT,CSAGPGRNTGELFF
.,TRBJ2-2,TRBV11-3,.,TGTGCCAGCAGCTCCTTGACAGGGGAGGGCGGGGAGCTGTTTTTT,CASSSLTGEGGELFF
.,TRBJ2-5,TRBV5-1,.,TGCGCCAGCAGCTTGTCACGGGCGCAAGAGACCCAGTACTTC,CASSLSRAQETQYF
.,TRBJ2-7,TRBV19,.,TGTGCCAGTAGTGTTGCGGGAACCTACGAGCAGTACTTC,CASSVAGTYEQYF
.,TRBJ2-7,TRBV4-1,.,TGCGCCAGCAGCCAAGAGACTTACGAGCAGTACTTC,CASSQETYEQYF
TRBD1,TRBJ2-7,TRBV7-6,once,TGTGCCAGCAGCTTTCGGACAGGGCTCTCCTACGAGCAGTACTTC,CASSFRTGLSYEQYF
TRBD1,TRBJ1-1,TRBV5-1,.,TGCGCCAGCAGCTTGTTTTTGGGCAGCAGGACAGGGGTTAACACTGAAGCTTTCTTT,CASSLFLGSRTGVNTEAFF
.,TRBJ1-1,TRBV5-4,.,TGTGCCAGCAGCTTAGAAGAGGGGGTGGTAGGGAACACTGAAGCTTTCTTT,CASSLEEGVVGNTEAFF
.,TRBJ2-7,TRBV28,.,TGTGCCAGCAGTCCTAACGATGACTTGACCTACGAGCAGTACTTC,CASSPNDDLTYEQYF
TRBD2,TRBJ2-1,TRBV5-1,.,TGCGCCAGCAGCAATTACCCGACTAGCGGGGACGGGCGCAATGAGCAGTTCTTC,CASSNYPTSGDGRNEQFF
.,TRBJ1-2,TRBV25-1,.,TGTGCCAGCAGTGAGGGGCTAGGGTCTAGCTATGGCTACACCTTC,CASSEGLGSSYGYTF
TRBD2,TRBJ2-7,TRBV28,.,TGTGCCAGCCAAATGGGAGGGGTGGGAGAGCAGTACTTC,CASQMGGVGEQYF
.,TRBJ1-5,TRBV7-9,.,TGTGCCAGCAGCTTGGGACCGCCCGACACCTCGCATAGCAATCAGCCCCAGCATTTT,CASSLGPPDTSHSNQPQHF
.,TRBJ2-2,TRBV27,.,TGTGCCAGCAGTCCGACTTTGGGTGACACCGGGGAGCTGTTTTTT,CASSPTLGDTGELFF
.,TRBJ2-1,TRBV7-9,.,TGTGCCAGCAGCCTCGGACCGGGGGATGAGCAGTTCTTC,CASSLGPGDEQFF
.,TRBJ2-5,TRBV7-6,.,TGTGCCAGCAGCTTAAGCGTGACCCAGTACTTC,CASSLSVTQYF
.,TRBJ1-2,TRBV6-5,.,TGTGCCAGCAGTTACTCCCTTGGGTATCACTATGGCTACACCTTC,CASSYSLGYHYGYTF
TRBD1,TRBJ1-2,TRBV4-1,.,TGCGCCAGTTTTGACAGGGGGCCAGGCTACACCTTC,CASFDRGPGYTF
.,TRBJ1-1,TRBV28,.,TGTGCCAGCAGTCCGTCACAGGCCTACACTGAAGCTTTCTTT,CASSPSQAYTEAFF
.,TRBJ2-7,TRBV28,once,TGTGCCAGCAGTTTTGCAGGCTCCTACGAGCAGTACTTC,CASSFAGSYEQYF
.,TRBJ2-7,TRBV6-5,once,TGTGCCAGCAGTTTGATGCCCGCCTACGAGCAGTACTTC,CASSLMPAYEQYF
TRBD1,TRBJ1-2,TRBV4-2,.,TGTGCCAGCAGCCAAATCGAAAGGGGGCTAGGCTACACCTTC,CASSQIERGLGYTF
.,TRBJ1-1,TRBV15,.,TGTGCCACCAGCTCCGGGGACACTGAAGCTTTCTTT,CATSSGDTEAFF
TRBD2,TRBJ2-3,TRBV11-2,.,TGTGCCAGCAGCGACGGCGGGAGGGCACCCACAGATACGCAGTATTTT,CASSDGGRAPTDTQYF